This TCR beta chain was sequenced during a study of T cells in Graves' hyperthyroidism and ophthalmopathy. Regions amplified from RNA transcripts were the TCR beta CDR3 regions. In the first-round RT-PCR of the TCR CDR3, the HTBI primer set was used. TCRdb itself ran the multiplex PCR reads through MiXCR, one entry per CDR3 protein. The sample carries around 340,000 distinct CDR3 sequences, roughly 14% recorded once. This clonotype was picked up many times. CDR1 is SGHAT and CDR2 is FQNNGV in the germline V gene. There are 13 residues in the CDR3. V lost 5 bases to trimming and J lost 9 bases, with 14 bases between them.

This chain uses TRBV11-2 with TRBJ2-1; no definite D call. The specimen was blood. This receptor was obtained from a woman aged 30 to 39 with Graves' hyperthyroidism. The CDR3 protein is CASSHNRAREQFF. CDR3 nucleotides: TGTGCCAGCAGCCATAACCGAGCCCGTGAGCAGTTCTTC.